This TCR beta chain originates from a study of human versus mouse CDR3 diversity and MHC coevolution. Study results and caveats: Humans had the largest estimated TCR beta repertoire, 1.5 million or so clonotypes. Clonal inequality was lowest in two of the three human donors.

Note on this clone: Its specificity is not known.

CDR1 is GTSNPN and CDR2 is SVGIG in the germline V gene (reference sequence). V lost 0 bases and J lost 9; bases outside the gene matches: 7. The CDR3 consists of 16 residues. Sequencing used immunoSEQ multiplex PCR; TCRdb keeps in-frame clones, though not all of them. Of about 81,000 clones in the sample, 80% to 95% are singletons; the top ten hold 1.1% to 1.5%. This receptor was identified in a person aged 25 to 75 in good health. Sequencing was done on a sample of naive CD4+ T cells from blood. The subset here: CD45RO-negative CD62L-positive naive CD4 T cells. The gene calls are TRBV30 and TRBJ1-6; 11 bases map to TRBD1. Here the CDR3 reads CAWSVNIGTGGSPLHF. CDR3 DNA sequence: TGTGCCTGGAGTGTAAATATCGGGACAGGGGGTTCACCCCTCCACTTT.